The 2 T cell receptor beta chains given below trace back to one sample, sequenced in a study of response to subunit inactivated influenza vaccine. TCRdb reprocessed the RT-PCR reads with MiXCR, giving one entry per CDR3 protein. This sample has roughly 780,000 distinct CDR3 sequences; less than 20% occur once, and the top ten carry about a tenth. Specimen: PBMCs from blood, collected 5 to 6 days after vaccination. The receptors derive from a man aged 50-60 years who received an inactivated influenza vaccine.

This clonotype has at least ten counts. V is TRBV7-9 and J is TRBJ1-1; 9 bases are a match to TRBD1. Germline loops: CDR1 SEHNR, CDR2 FQNEAQ (reference sequence). This CDR3 comprises 14 residues. With 2 bases clipped from V and 5 bases from J, the junction kept 3 bases outside the gene matches. The CDR3 DNA reads TGTGCCAGCAGCTTATCGACAGGGGGTACTGAAGCTTTCTTT. Its translation is CASSLSTGGTEAFF.

This clonotype showed up just a few times. The chain uses TRBV7-9 and TRBJ2-1; possible D gene TRBD2, 5 bases. The V and J ends lost 1 base and 4 bases respectively, with 11 bases between them. The CDR3 is 15 amino acids. The germline V gene has CDR1 SEHNR and CDR2 FQNEAQ (reference sequence). CDR3 sequence reads: CASSLGPRGYNEQFF. In nucleotides, the CDR3 is TGTGCCAGCAGCTTAGGACCCCGAGGGTACAATGAGCAGTTCTTC.